Below, 25 T cell receptor beta chains from the same sample are listed, as sequenced in a study of spatial heterogeneity in lung cancer. What these receptors recognize is not known. One entry per CDR3 protein, called by TCRdb with MiXCR from the 5' RACE reads. The data contain 6,100 or so distinct CDR3 sequences, roughly 6.7% of them seen just once; the ten biggest clones take up about 12%. Time point here: sample taken at primary tumor resection. Study findings and constraints: How many expanded intratumoral alpha and beta TCRs were present tracked the tumor mutation count, which was a count of nonsynonymous mutations.

The sequencing used lung tumor tissue, collected at surgery. The receptors here all came from a male donor with early-stage non-small cell lung cancer.

By share, this clonotype ranks as large. This chain joins TRBV27 and TRBJ2-5; D remains unclear. From germline, CDR1 is MNHEY and CDR2 SMNVEV (reference sequence). V gave up 1 base and J gave up 1 base, with 10 bases separating them. The CDR3 runs to 15 residues. The CDR3 DNA reads as TGTGCCAGCAGTTTATACCGCGTCTCCCAAGAGACCCAGTACTTC. It encodes CASSLYRVSQETQYF.

The rearrangement joins TRBV20-1 to TRBJ2-7; D gene uncertain. Trimming removed 6 bases at V and 2 bases at J, with 14 bases between. Germline V lookup: CDR1 DFQATT, CDR2 SNEGSKA (reference sequence). The CDR3 sequence is 13 residues long. The CDR3 is CSAVDIGTYEQYF. The CDR3, as DNA: TGCAGTGCCGTAGACATAGGAACCTACGAGCAGTACTTC.

This clonotype was detected ten times or more. This chain joins TRBV5-6 and TRBJ2-5, with a tentative D call TRBD1 (6 bases). The CDR3 consists of 15 residues. Germline-derived CDR1 and CDR2 are SGHDT and YYEEEE. Trimming took off 4 bases at V and 2 bases at J, with 15 bases between the two ends. The CDR3 nucleotides read TGTGCCAGCAGCCCTGGACAGTTAGTACAAGAGACCCAGTACTTC. Its translation is CASSPGQLVQETQYF.

By proportion, this clonotype is medium-sized (0.01 to 0.1%). This chain links TRBV29-1 with TRBJ2-3; weak D call: TRBD1 (5 bases). Between the trimmed V and J ends, which lost 5 bases and 4 bases, there was a span of 19 bases. Germline lookup yields CDR1 SQVTM and CDR2 ANQGSEA. The CDR3 spans 15 residues. This CDR3 reads CSVSYYQGSADTQYF. The CDR3, as DNA: TGCAGCGTTTCTTACTACCAGGGTTCGGCAGATACGCAGTATTTT.

This clonotype was counted ten times or more. This chain joins TRBV20-1 and TRBJ1-2; TRBD1 is a possible D gene (6 bases). The V gene's germline CDR1 is DFQATT and CDR2 SNEGSKA (reference sequence). The V and J ends lost 6 bases and 5 bases respectively, with 13 bases between them. The CDR3 has 12 amino acids. CDR3 DNA: TGCAGTGCCGGACAGCCCCTATATGGCTACACCTTC. Amino acid sequence: CSAGQPLYGYTF.

This clonotype is medium-sized within its sample. The chain has TRBV4-2 and TRBJ2-7; D unresolved. Germline V lookup: CDR1 LGHNA, CDR2 YNFKEQ. The CDR3 contains 13 residues. The ends were cut back, 0 bases at V and 5 bases at J, with 8 bases in the middle. CDR3 sequence (DNA): TGTGCCAGCAGCCAAGAGGGGTCCCACGAGCAGTACTTC. Translating it yields CASSQEGSHEQYF.

This clonotype was counted ten times or more. The rearrangement joins TRBV5-1 to TRBJ1-5; D unclear. The CDR3 consists of 14 residues. Germline V CDR1 and CDR2: SGHRS, YFSETQ. V lost 7 bases and J 4 bases, leaving 15 bases between the germline ends. CDR3 nucleotide sequence: TGCGCCAGCTCGGAGGTTCCGAGTAATCAGCCCCAGCATTTT. This encodes CASSEVPSNQPQHF.

This chain links TRBV28 with TRBJ1-5, with no clear D. This CDR3 is built from 13 residues. V was pared by 3 bases and J by 1 base, with 4 bases between. Germline CDR1 reads MDHEN; CDR2 reads SYDVKM. CDR3 nucleotide sequence: TGTGCCAGCAGTTTGGCCAGCAATCAGCCCCAGCATTTT. Protein sequence: CASSLASNQPQHF.

This clonotype counts as medium-sized. J is TRBJ2-5 and V is TRBV20-1; TRBD2 agrees at 8 bases. Germline V CDR1 and CDR2: DFQATT, SNEGSKA (reference sequence). Germline trimming cut 0 bases from V and 1 base from J; bases unmatched to any gene: 1. This CDR3 region has 14 residues. CDR3: CSARDGGAQETQYF. DNA of the CDR3: TGCAGTGCTAGAGACGGGGGGGCCCAAGAGACCCAGTACTTC.

This clonotype was seen a few times. This chain joins TRBV18 and TRBJ2-1; D is ambiguous. The germline V gene encodes CDR1 KGHSH and CDR2 LQKENI. The CDR3 loop spans 14 amino acids. Trimming stripped 0 bases from V and 4 bases from J, with 7 bases between. CDR3 residues: CASSPPTEYNEQFF. The CDR3 nucleotides are TGTGCCAGCTCACCACCCACGGAGTACAATGAGCAGTTCTTC. Complete variable domain (other parts from reference TRBV18 and TRBJ2-1): NAGVMQNPRHLVRRRGQEARLRCSPMKGHSHVYWYRQLPEEGLKFMVYLQKENIIDESGMPKERFSAEFPKEGPSILRIQQVVRGDSAAYFCASSPPTEYNEQFFGPGTRLTVL.

This clonotype was seen at least ten times. Sequence at one end of the junction differs from germline and may be a read error. The chain recombines TRBV7-2 with TRBJ2-5; D tentatively fits TRBD1 or TRBD2 (5 bases each). The CDR3 spans 12 residues. Germline V gene lookup returns CDR1 SGHTA and CDR2 FQGNSA. The CDR3 protein is CASSLEGRNRDF. DNA of the CDR3: TGTGCCAGCAGCTTAGAGGGACGCAACCGGGACTTC.

By share of the sample, this clonotype is medium-sized (0.01 to 0.1%). The J gene is TRBJ2-5, the V gene TRBV28; possible D gene TRBD2, 6 bases. CDR1 is MDHEN and CDR2 is SYDVKM in the germline V gene. Trimming took off 1 base at V and 0 bases at J, with 12 bases between the two ends. The CDR3 sequence is 16 residues long. CDR3 sequence (DNA): TGTGCCAGCAGTTTATATGCGGGGACGTACCAAGAGACCCAGTACTTC. Its translation is CASSLYAGTYQETQYF.

This clonotype was recorded many times. V usage is TRBV12-3 or TRBV12-4 and J usage is TRBJ2-5; 10 nucleotides align to TRBD2. With 5 bases clipped from V and 5 bases from J, the junction kept 8 bases outside the gene matches. This CDR3 is built from 15 residues. In nucleotides, the CDR3 is TGTGCCAGCAGTCCTAGCGGGGGCCGGGGGGAGACCCAGTACTTC. Translating it yields CASSPSGGRGETQYF.

In this sample, this clonotype turned up a few times. This chain connects TRBV11-2 to TRBJ2-1, with 9 bases matching TRBD1. The V and J ends lost 7 bases and 8 bases, in that order; junction bases with no gene match: 9. Germline lookup yields CDR1 SGHAT and CDR2 FQNNGV. This CDR3 is built from 14 residues. The CDR3 nucleotides are TGTGCCAGCAAAGCGGGACAGGGCTTTGATGAGCAGTTCTTC. Translating gives CASKAGQGFDEQFF.

This clonotype is labeled medium-sized. The chain is built from TRBV30 and TRBJ2-5; D call uncertain. V was trimmed by 0 bases and J by 3 bases, leaving 8 bases between them. The CDR3 has 13 amino acids. Germline V gives CDR1 GTSNPN, CDR2 SVGIG (reference sequence). CDR3 amino acids: CAWSVGKEETQYF. CDR3 coding DNA: TGTGCCTGGAGTGTAGGGAAGGAAGAGACCCAGTACTTC.

In its sample, this clonotype is medium-sized. This rearrangement joins TRBV9 to TRBJ1-1; D gene unclear. V shed 0 bases and J shed 2 bases, with 14 bases lying between them. The CDR3 runs to 16 residues. Germline loops: CDR1 SGDLS, CDR2 YYNGEE. For the CDR3, the DNA is TGTGCCAGCAGCGTAGCGGCAGACCCCCCAAACACTGAAGCTTTCTTT. Residues: CASSVAADPPNTEAFF. Based on the CDR3 plus reference TRBV9 and TRBJ1-1, the full variable domain is DSGVTQTPKHLITATGQRVTLRCSPRSGDLSVYWYQQSLDQGLQFLIQYYNGEERAKGNILERFSAQQFPDLHSELNLSSLELGDSALYFCASSVAADPPNTEAFFGQGTRLTVV.

The table lists this clonotype with many counts. J is TRBJ2-5 and V is TRBV12-3 or TRBV12-4, with unresolved D. The CDR3 has 11 amino acids. Trimming took off 3 bases at V and 5 bases at J, with 4 bases between the two ends. The CDR3 DNA is TGTGCCAGCAGTTTGGACGAGACCCAGTACTTC. Translated, it gives CASSLDETQYF.

This clonotype was observed at least ten times. This chain links TRBV7-8 with TRBJ2-7; D is undetermined. The CDR3 totals 16 residues. V lost 1 base, J lost 0 bases, and 13 bases lay in between. CDR1 is SGHVS, CDR2 FQNEAQ, per germline. The CDR3 DNA sequence: TGTGCCAGCAGCTTAGGCGCCAGCTTGAGCTCCTACGAGCAGTACTTC. Its translation: CASSLGASLSSYEQYF.

Within the sample, this clonotype is medium-sized. The chain joins TRBV2 to TRBJ1-5, with D unresolved. This CDR3 is 15 amino acids long. Trimming took off 6 bases at V and 2 bases at J, with 14 bases between the two ends. CDR1 SNHLY and CDR2 FYNNEI come from the germline V gene. The CDR3 nucleotides are TGTGCCAGCAGCCAGCGACCTGTCCGCAATCAGCCCCAGCATTTT. Encoded protein: CASSQRPVRNQPQHF.

The gene calls are TRBV12-3 or TRBV12-4 and TRBJ2-7, with 8 bases matching TRBD1. Unmatched junction bases numbered 7, after V lost 6 bases and J lost 6 bases. The CDR3 has 13 residues. Here the CDR3 reads CASSLRGTGEQYF. CDR3 coding DNA: TGTGCCAGCAGCCTCCGAGGGACAGGCGAGCAGTACTTC.

The sample holds many counts of this clonotype. The J gene is TRBJ2-2, the V gene TRBV4-3; tentative D call: TRBD2 (6 bases). V lost 0 bases and J 3 bases, leaving 11 bases between the germline ends. The V gene's germline CDR1 is LGHNA and CDR2 YSLEER. CDR3 length equals 16 residues. CDR3 nucleotide sequence: TGCGCCAGCAGCCAAGAGGGAGGAATCTACACCGGGGAGCTGTTTTTT. Residues: CASSQEGGIYTGELFF.

This clonotype was picked up many times. V gene TRBV11-2 combines with J gene TRBJ2-1, with D uncertain. Deletions cut 1 base from V and 1 base from J, with 11 bases between. Germline V gives CDR1 SGHAT, CDR2 FQNNGV. The CDR3 spans 16 residues. The CDR3 sequence: CASSLGMGASYNEQFF. The CDR3 DNA is TGTGCCAGCAGCTTAGGGATGGGTGCTTCCTACAATGAGCAGTTCTTC.

Judged by abundance, this clonotype is medium-sized (0.01 to 0.1%). The rearrangement uses TRBV7-8 and TRBJ2-3, with TRBD1 matching 7 bases. This CDR3 is built from 14 residues. Germline V CDR1 and CDR2: SGHVS, FQNEAQ. V shed 5 bases and J 4 bases; nucleotides not matched to a gene: 6. The CDR3: CASSRGQPPDTQYF. In DNA, the CDR3 is TGTGCCAGCAGCCGGGGACAGCCTCCAGATACGCAGTATTTT.

Judged by abundance, this clonotype is medium-sized. The CDR3 sequence: CASSLSLEGQPQHF. For the CDR3, the DNA is TGTGCCAGCAGCTTATCGCTGGAGGGTCAGCCCCAGCATTTT. The chain is built from TRBV7-2 and TRBJ1-5, with D uncertain. Germline CDR1 and CDR2: SGHTA and FQGNSA. The CDR3 spans 14 residues. V lost 2 bases, J lost 6 bases, and 11 bases lay in between.

In this sample, this clonotype is medium-sized (0.01 to 0.1%). The chain has TRBV24-1 and TRBJ2-1; D uncertain. In germline, CDR1 is KGHDR, CDR2 SFDVKD. Trimming shortened V by 2 bases and J by 8 bases, and 9 bases separated the two germline ends. CDR3 length equals 13 residues. The CDR3 here is CATSDSQTYEQFF. DNA of the CDR3: TGTGCCACCAGTGATTCCCAGACCTATGAGCAGTTCTTC.